These 8 T cell receptor beta chains were sequenced from one sample in a study of T cells in Graves' hyperthyroidism and ophthalmopathy. TCR beta CDR3 regions were amplified from RNA. The TCR CDR3 first-round RT-PCR relied on the HTBI primer set. TCRdb re-derived calls from the multiplex PCR reads in MiXCR, one entry per CDR3 protein. The data show roughly 630,000 distinct CDR3 sequences, with 15% to 19% seen just once and under 8% held by the top ten. Sequenced input: blood. The receptors originated from a woman in her twenties or thirties with Graves' hyperthyroidism.

Many counts were recorded for this clonotype. The CDR3 loop is CATSRVGSTEAFF. CDR3 nucleotide sequence: TGTGCCACCAGCAGAGTGGGAAGCACTGAAGCTTTCTTT. This chain joins TRBV15 and TRBJ1-1; D not resolved. The CDR3 is made up of 13 amino acids. Trimming took 1 base from V and 4 from J, leaving 7 bases between them. Germline-derived CDR1 and CDR2 are LNHNV and YYDKDF (reference sequence).

About this clonotype itself: A read error is possible here, since a much larger clone lies one base away. The CDR3 DNA sequence: TGCGCCAGCAGCCTGGACAGTAGACTTTACAATGGGCAGTTCTTC. This translates into CASSLDSRLYNGQFF. The rearrangement links TRBV5-1 to TRBJ2-1; TRBD1 is a possible D gene (6 bases). CDR1 and CDR2 (germline): SGHRS, YFSETQ. The CDR3 runs 15 residues.

Many counts were recorded for this clonotype. The rearrangement links TRBV20-1 to TRBJ2-5; no definite D call. Germline V gene sequence: CDR1 DFQATT, CDR2 SNEGSKA (reference sequence). The CDR3 is 11 amino acids. In nucleotides, the CDR3 is TGCAGCACTGAGTACCAAGAGACCCAGTACTTC. This codes for CSTEYQETQYF.

The chain combines TRBV15 with TRBJ2-1; D possibly corresponds to TRBD1 (5 bases). The CDR3 extends over 14 amino acids. CDR1 is LNHNV and CDR2 is YYDKDF in the germline V gene (reference sequence). V lost 1 base, J lost 8 bases, and 12 bases lay in between. The CDR3 DNA follows: TGTGCCACCAGCAGAGTCAGGGATGACGATGAGCAGTTCTTC. This gives the protein CATSRVRDDDEQFF.

This clonotype appeared many times. This rearrangement joins TRBV20-1 to TRBJ1-5; maybe TRBD1 (6 bases). V lost 3 bases, J lost 2 bases, and 17 bases lay in between. The V gene's germline CDR1 is DFQATT and CDR2 SNEGSKA (reference sequence). This CDR3 has 16 amino acids. The CDR3 DNA reads as TGCAGTGCTAGCCGAGAACAGGGTTTGGGCAATCAGCCCCAGCATTTT. Amino acids: CSASREQGLGNQPQHF.

This clonotype was picked up many times. The CDR3 DNA sequence: TGTGCCAGCAGTGATCTGTACAATGAGCAGTTCTTC. Amino acid sequence: CASSDLYNEQFF. V gene TRBV2 combines with J gene TRBJ2-1; D remains ambiguous. CDR1 is SNHLY and CDR2 is FYNNEI in the germline V gene. The CDR3 loop spans 12 amino acids. Trimming removed 3 bases from V and 4 bases from J, with 4 bases in between.

This clonotype was observed many times. The gene calls are TRBV6-2 or TRBV6-3 and TRBJ2-1, with 9 bases fitting TRBD2. V was clipped by 9 bases and J by 8 bases; unmatched bases: 14. Per germline, CDR1 MNHEY and CDR2 SVGEGT. The CDR3 covers 15 residues. CDR3 nucleotide sequence: TGTGCCAGTACCGAACGTAGCGGGAGAATCCATGAGCAGTTCTTC. As protein: CASTERSGRIHEQFF.

V is TRBV13 and J is TRBJ2-7, with TRBD1 matching 9 bases. The germline CDR1 and CDR2 sequences are PRHDT and FYEKMQ (reference sequence). CDR3 length: 14 residues. V trimming: 2 bases; J trimming: 9 bases; junction bases outside the gene matches: 8. CDR3 residues: CASSLPGQGLGQYF. The CDR3 DNA follows: TGTGCCAGCAGCTTACCGGGACAGGGTCTCGGGCAGTACTTC.